This TCR beta chain appears in the sequencing data of a study of shared T cell receptors in the human thymus. Assay used: immunoSEQ multiplex PCR; TCRdb lists only in-frame clones, some missing. This sample yields 600,000 to 900,000 clones, of which approximately 85% are seen a single time; around 0.0099% belongs to the top ten. The same sample was also studied in work on human thymus T cells. From that second work: Related research examined unrelated individuals and reported that their thymic repertoires overlapped highly.

The receptor comes from a girl under three years old with a congenital heart defect. The sequenced sample was thymocytes.

CDR3 nucleotide sequence: TGTGCCAGCAGCCCTAAAACCGTCCTCTATGGCTACACCTTC. Its translation is CASSPKTVLYGYTF. The V call is TRBV6-5, the J call TRBJ1-2; no firm D call. The germline V gene has CDR1 MNHEY and CDR2 SVGAGI. V was shortened by 6 bases and J by 4 bases, with 15 bases between the two germline ends. The CDR3 is 14 residues long.